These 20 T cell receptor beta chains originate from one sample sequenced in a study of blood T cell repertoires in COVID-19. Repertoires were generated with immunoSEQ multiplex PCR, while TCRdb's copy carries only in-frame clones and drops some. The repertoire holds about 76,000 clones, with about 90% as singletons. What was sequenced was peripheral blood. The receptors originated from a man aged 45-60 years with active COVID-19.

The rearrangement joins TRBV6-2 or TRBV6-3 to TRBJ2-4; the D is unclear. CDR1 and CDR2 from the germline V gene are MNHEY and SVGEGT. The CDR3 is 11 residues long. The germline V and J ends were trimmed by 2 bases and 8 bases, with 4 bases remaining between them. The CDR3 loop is CASSYGDIQYF. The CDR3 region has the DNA TGTGCCAGCAGTTACGGAGACATTCAGTACTTC.

The CDR3 loop reads CATTEDRATDTQYF. The DNA for the CDR3 is TGTGCCACTACTGAGGACAGGGCCACAGATACGCAGTATTTT. The rearrangement joins TRBV18 to TRBJ2-3; 8 nucleotides line up with TRBD1. The germline V gene has CDR1 KGHSH and CDR2 LQKENI. The CDR3 loop spans 14 amino acids. V lost 10 bases and J lost 2; bases outside the gene matches: 8.

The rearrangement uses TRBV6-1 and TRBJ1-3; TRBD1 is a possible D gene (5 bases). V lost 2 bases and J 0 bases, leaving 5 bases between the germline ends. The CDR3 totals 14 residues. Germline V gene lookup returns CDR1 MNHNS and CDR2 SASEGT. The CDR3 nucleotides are TGTGCCAGCAGTGAAAGGGGCTCTGGAAACACCATATATTTT. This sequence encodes CASSERGSGNTIYF.

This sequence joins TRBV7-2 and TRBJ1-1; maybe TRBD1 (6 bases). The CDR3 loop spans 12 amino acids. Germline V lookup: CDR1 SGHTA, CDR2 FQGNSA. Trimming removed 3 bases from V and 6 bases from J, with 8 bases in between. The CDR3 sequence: CASSFNRAEAFF. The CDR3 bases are TGTGCCAGCAGCTTTAACAGGGCTGAAGCTTTCTTT.

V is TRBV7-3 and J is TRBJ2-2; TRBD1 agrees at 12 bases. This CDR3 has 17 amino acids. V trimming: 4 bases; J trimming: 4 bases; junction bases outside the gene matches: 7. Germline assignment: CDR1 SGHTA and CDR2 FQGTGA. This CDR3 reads CASSSRDRGRGTGELFF. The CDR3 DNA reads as TGTGCCAGCAGCTCCCGGGACAGGGGGCGGGGCACCGGGGAGCTGTTTTTT.

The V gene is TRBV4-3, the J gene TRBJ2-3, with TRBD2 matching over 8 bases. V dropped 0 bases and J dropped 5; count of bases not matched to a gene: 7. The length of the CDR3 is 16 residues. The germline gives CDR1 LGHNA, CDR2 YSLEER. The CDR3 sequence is CASSQDLGRAGDTQYF. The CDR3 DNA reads TGCGCCAGCAGCCAAGATCTCGGGAGGGCCGGAGATACGCAGTATTTT.

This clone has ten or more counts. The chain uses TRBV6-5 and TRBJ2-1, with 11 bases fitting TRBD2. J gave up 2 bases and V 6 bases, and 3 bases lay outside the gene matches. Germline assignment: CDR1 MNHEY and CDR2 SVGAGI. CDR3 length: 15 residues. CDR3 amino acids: CASRPTSGTYNEQFF. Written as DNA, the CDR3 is TGTGCCAGCAGGCCGACTAGCGGGACCTACAATGAGCAGTTCTTC.

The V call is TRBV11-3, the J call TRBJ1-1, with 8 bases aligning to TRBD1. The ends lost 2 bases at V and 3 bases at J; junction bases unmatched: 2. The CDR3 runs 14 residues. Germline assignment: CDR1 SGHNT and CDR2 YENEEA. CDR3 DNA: TGTGCCAGCAGCTTAAACAGGGGGGACACTGAAGCTTTCTTT. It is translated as CASSLNRGDTEAFF.

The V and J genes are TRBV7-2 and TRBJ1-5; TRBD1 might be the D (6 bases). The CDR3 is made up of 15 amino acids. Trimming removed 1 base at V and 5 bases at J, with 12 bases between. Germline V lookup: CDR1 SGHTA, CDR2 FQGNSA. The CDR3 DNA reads TGTGCCAGCAGCTTAGGTGCGGCAGGGGATCAGCCCCAGCATTTT. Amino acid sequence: CASSLGAAGDQPQHF.

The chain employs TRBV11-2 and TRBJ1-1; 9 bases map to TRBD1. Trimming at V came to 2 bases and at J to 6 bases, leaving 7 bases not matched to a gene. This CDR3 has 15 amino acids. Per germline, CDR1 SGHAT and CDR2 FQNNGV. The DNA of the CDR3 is TGTGCCAGCAGCTTAATATCGGGACAGGGTCCTGAAGCTTTCTTT. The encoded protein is CASSLISGQGPEAFF. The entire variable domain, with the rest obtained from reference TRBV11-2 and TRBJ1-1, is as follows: EAGVAQSPRYKIIEKRQSVAFWCNPISGHATLYWYQQILGQGPKLLIQFQNNGVVDDSQLPKDRFSAERLKGVDSTLKIQPAKLEDSAVYLCASSLISGQGPEAFFGQGTRLTVV.

CDR3 sequence: CASARLNQPQHF. The CDR3 DNA follows: TGTGCCAGCGCCAGGCTAAATCAGCCCCAGCATTTT. This rearrangement joins TRBV6-5 to TRBJ1-5, with no clear D. Trimming shortened V by 8 bases and J by 4 bases, and 9 bases separated the two germline ends. The CDR3 runs 12 residues. CDR1 is MNHEY, CDR2 SVGAGI, per germline.

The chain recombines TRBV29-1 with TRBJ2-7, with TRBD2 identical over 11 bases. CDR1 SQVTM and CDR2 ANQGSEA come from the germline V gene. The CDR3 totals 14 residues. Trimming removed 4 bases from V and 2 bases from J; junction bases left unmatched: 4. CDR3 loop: CSVVTSGIPYEQYF. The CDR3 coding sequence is TGCAGCGTTGTGACTAGCGGGATACCCTACGAGCAGTACTTC.

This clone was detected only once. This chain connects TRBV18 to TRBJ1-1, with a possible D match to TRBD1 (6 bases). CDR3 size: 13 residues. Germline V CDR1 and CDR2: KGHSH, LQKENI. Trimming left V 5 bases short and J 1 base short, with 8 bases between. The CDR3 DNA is TGTGCCAGCTCAGGACAGCCGAACACTGAAGCTTTCTTT. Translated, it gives CASSGQPNTEAFF. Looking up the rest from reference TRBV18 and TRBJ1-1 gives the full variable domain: NAGVMQNPRHLVRRRGQEARLRCSPMKGHSHVYWYRQLPEEGLKFMVYLQKENIIDESGMPKERFSAEFPKEGPSILRIQQVVRGDSAAYFCASSGQPNTEAFFGQGTRLTVV.

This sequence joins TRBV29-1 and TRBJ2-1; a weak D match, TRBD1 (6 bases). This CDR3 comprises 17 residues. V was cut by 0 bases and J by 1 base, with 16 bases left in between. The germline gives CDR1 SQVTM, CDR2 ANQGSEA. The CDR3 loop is CSVEEVAGVSSYNEQFF. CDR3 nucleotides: TGCAGCGTTGAAGAGGTGGCAGGGGTCAGTTCCTACAATGAGCAGTTCTTC.

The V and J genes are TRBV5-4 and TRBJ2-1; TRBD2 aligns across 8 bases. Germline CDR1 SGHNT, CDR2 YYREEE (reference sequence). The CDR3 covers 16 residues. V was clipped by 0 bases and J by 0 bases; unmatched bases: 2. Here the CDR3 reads CASSLAGTSSYNEQFF. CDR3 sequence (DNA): TGTGCCAGCAGCTTGGCCGGGACTAGCTCCTACAATGAGCAGTTCTTC.

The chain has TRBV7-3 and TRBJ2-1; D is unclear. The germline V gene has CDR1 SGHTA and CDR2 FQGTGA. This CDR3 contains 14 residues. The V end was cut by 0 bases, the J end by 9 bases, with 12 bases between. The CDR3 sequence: CASSLTSVGPEQFF. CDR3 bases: TGTGCCAGCAGCTTAACGTCGGTCGGTCCTGAGCAGTTCTTC.

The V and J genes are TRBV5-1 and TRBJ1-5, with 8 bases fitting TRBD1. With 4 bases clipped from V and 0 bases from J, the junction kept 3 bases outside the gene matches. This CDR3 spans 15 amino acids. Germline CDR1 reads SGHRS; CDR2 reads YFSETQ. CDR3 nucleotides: TGCGCCAGCAGCCCTCAGGGGGCTAGCAATCAGCCCCAGCATTTT. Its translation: CASSPQGASNQPQHF.

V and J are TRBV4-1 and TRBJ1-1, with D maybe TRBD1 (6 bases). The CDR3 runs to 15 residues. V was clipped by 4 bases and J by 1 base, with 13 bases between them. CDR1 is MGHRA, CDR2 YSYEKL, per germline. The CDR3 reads CASSPKWTENTEAFF. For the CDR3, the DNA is TGCGCCAGCAGCCCGAAGTGGACAGAGAACACTGAAGCTTTCTTT.

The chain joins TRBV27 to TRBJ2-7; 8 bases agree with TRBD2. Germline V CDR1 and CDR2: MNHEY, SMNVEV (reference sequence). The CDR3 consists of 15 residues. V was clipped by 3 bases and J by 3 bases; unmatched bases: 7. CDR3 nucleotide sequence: TGTGCCAGCAGTTTCTCAGCGGGGGTGATCTACGAGCAGTACTTC. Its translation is CASSFSAGVIYEQYF.

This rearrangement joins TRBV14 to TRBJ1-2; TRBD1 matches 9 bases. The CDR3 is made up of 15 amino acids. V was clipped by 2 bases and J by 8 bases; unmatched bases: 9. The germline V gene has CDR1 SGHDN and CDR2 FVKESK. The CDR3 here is CASSQTGQGNRGYTF. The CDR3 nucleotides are TGTGCCAGCAGCCAAACTGGACAGGGGAACCGAGGCTACACCTTC.